Each of the 5 T cell receptor beta chains below was sequenced from the same sample in a study of T cell responses to AZD1222 COVID-19 vaccine. Data came from immunoSEQ multiplex PCR; TCRdb stores just in-frame clones and leaves some out. The repertoire consists of around 130,000 clones, with 91% occurring once and the leading ten covering 7.5% to 9.5%. The specimen was peripheral blood, collected 28 days after the second dose of the MenACWY control vaccine. The receptors were sampled from an adult who received the MenACWY meningococcal vaccine as a control.

CDR3 sequence: CASSPTLRRRDYGGYTF. The CDR3 DNA reads as TGTGCCAGCAGCCCTACGCTGCGGCGCCGGGACTATGGCGGCTACACCTTC. The chain employs TRBV7-7 and TRBJ1-2; weak D call: TRBD1 (5 bases). CDR1 SSHAT and CDR2 FNYEAQ come from the germline V gene (reference sequence). V was pared by 5 bases and J by 8 bases, with 27 bases between. This CDR3 is built from 17 residues.

The chain uses TRBV5-6 and TRBJ1-3, with D possibly being TRBD1 (6 bases). CDR3 size: 14 residues. Germline CDR1 reads SGHDT; CDR2 reads YYEEEE. Deletions cut 7 bases from V and 1 base from J, with 12 bases between. The CDR3 is CASFETGSGNTIYF. CDR3 in DNA: TGTGCCAGCTTCGAGACAGGATCTGGAAACACCATATATTTT.

V is TRBV29-1 and J is TRBJ2-1; 11 bases map to TRBD2. Trimming cost V 1 base and J 7 bases; bases outside gene matches: 3. The CDR3 totals 14 residues. Germline assignment: CDR1 SQVTM and CDR2 ANQGSEA. CDR3 sequence: CSVEVRLAGNEQFF. The CDR3 DNA is TGCAGCGTTGAAGTCCGACTAGCGGGGAATGAGCAGTTCTTC.

The chain has TRBV7-8 and TRBJ2-7; perhaps D is TRBD1 or TRBD2 (5 bases each). Trimming pared 5 bases from V and 0 bases from J, leaving 20 bases between. CDR1 is SGHVS, CDR2 FQNEAQ, per germline. The CDR3 has 17 amino acids. As DNA, the CDR3 is TGTGCCAGCAGCCGGGACGCGTCAGGCCAGATCTCCTACGAGCAGTACTTC. It translates to CASSRDASGQISYEQYF.

The chain is built from TRBV19 and TRBJ1-5; no clear D. V shed 2 bases and J shed 4 bases, with 6 bases lying between them. The germline V gene has CDR1 LNHDA and CDR2 SQIVND (reference sequence). This CDR3 is built from 13 residues. CDR3 sequence reads: CASSISGNQPQHF. Here the CDR3 DNA reads TGTGCCAGTAGTATATCTGGAAATCAGCCCCAGCATTTT.